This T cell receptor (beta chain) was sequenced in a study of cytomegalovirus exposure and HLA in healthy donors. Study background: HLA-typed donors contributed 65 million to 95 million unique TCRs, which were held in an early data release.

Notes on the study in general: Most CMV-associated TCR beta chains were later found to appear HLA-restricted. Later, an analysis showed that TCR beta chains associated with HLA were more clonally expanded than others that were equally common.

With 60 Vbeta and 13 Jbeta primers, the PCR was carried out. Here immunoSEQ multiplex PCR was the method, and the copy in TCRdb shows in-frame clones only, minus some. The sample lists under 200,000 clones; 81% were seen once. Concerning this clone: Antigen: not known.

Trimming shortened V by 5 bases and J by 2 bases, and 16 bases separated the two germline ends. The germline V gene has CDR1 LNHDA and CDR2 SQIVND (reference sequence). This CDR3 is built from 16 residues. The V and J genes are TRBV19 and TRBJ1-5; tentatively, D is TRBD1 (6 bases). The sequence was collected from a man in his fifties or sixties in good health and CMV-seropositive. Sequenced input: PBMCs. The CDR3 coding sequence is TGTGCCAGTAGTTTCACAGGGTTTCGAGGCAATCAGCCCCAGCATTTT. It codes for CASSFTGFRGNQPQHF.